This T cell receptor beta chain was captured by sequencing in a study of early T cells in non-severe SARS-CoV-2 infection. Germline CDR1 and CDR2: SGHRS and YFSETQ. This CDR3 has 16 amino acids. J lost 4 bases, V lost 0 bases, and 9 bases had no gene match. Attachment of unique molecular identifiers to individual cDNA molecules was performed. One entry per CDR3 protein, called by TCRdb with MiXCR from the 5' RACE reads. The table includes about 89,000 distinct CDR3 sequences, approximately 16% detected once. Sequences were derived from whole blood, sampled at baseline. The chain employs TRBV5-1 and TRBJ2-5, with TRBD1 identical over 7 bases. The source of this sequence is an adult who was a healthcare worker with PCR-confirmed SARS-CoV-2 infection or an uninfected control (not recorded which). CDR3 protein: CASSLVVDRKVETQYF. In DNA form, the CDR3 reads TGCGCCAGCAGCTTGGTGGTGGACAGGAAAGTAGAGACCCAGTACTTC. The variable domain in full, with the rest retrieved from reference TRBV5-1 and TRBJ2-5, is KAGVTQTPRYLIKTRGQQVTLSCSPISGHRSVSWYQQTPGQGLQFLFEYFSETQRNKGNFPGRFSGRQFSNSRSEMNVSTLELGDSALYLCASSLVVDRKVETQYFGPGTRLLVL.